The present TCR beta chain was sequenced within a study of cytomegalovirus exposure and HLA in healthy donors. Study outcomes and limitations: TCR beta chains numbering more than 150 were designated cytomegalovirus-associated.

Trimming cost V 4 bases and J 5 bases, with 18 bases left between them. Germline-derived CDR1 and CDR2 are LGHNA and YSLEER. This CDR3 comprises 15 residues. A multiplex PCR was run with 60 Vbeta primers and 13 Jbeta primers. TCRdb keeps only in-frame clones here, not all; method: immunoSEQ multiplex PCR. The sample lists approximately 130,000 clones, 81% occurring once. About this clone: The target antigen is unknown.

Specimen: PBMCs. The receptor was derived from a man between 18 and 29 years old in good health and CMV-seronegative. The chain uses TRBV4-3 and TRBJ2-7; weak D call: TRBD2 (5 bases). DNA of the CDR3: TGCGCCAGCAGCCGATCGGGATTTAAGTTGGACGAGCAGTACTTC. Translating gives CASSRSGFKLDEQYF.